This TCR beta chain came from a study of OX40 agonist ivuxolimab in advanced cancers. Overall study: Patients received the agonistic anti-OX40 (CD134) antibody ivuxolimab.

Clones were sequenced by immunoSEQ multiplex PCR, and TCRdb holds only the in-frame ones, with some missing. The sample records approximately 65,000 clones, more than 70% being singletons. This CDR3 spans 16 amino acids. V shed 3 bases and J shed 4 bases, with 13 bases lying between them. Study results and caveats: Some nonresponders likewise displayed low normalized T-cell clonal expansion. With doses of 0.1 to 3.0 mg/kg, CD4+ and CD8+ blood T cells had undergone clonal expansion by week 6. Expanded clones were, on average, more numerous in CD8+ T cells than in CD4+.

This clone is medium-sized (0.01 to 0.1%) by share. Its antigen is unidentified. Here the sequenced sample was CD4+ or CD8+ T cells sorted from blood, taken in a trial of the OX40 agonist ivuxolimab. This sequence joins TRBV23-1 and TRBJ2-6; D remains ambiguous. TRBV23-1 is an open reading frame whose function is uncertain. The TCR originated in an adult with an advanced solid tumor such as melanoma, head and neck, liver or kidney cancer. CDR3 nucleotides: TGCGCCAGCAGTCAGATCCGGGCAGTCGGGGCCAACGTCCTGACTTTC. This translates into CASSQIRAVGANVLTF.